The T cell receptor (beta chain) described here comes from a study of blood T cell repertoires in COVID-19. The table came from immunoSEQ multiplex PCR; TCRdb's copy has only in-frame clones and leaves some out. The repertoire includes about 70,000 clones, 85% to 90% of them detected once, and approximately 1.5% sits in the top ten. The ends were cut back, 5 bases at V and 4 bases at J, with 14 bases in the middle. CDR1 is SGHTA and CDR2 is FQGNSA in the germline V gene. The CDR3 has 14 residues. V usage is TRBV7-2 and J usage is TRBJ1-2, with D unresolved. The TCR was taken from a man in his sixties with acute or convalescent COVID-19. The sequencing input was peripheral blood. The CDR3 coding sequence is TGTGCCAGCAGCCAACCGGTGGGCTTCTATGGCTACACCTTC. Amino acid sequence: CASSQPVGFYGYTF.